This is a list of T cell receptor beta chains from one sample in a study of radiotherapy plus CTLA-4 blockade in lung cancer. The protocol was immunoSEQ multiplex PCR, while the TCRdb copy is restricted to in-frame clones and leaves out a portion. This table has around 37,000 clones, 70% to 75% appearing once. The sample in question was peripheral blood, obtained from a patient treated with radiotherapy plus ipilimumab. The receptors shown here come from a human donor with non-small cell lung cancer that progressed on radiotherapy plus ipilimumab. CDR3s leave out the opening cysteine and the closing phenylalanine or tryptophan. Clone size is shown for a subset of rows, as once, few, many or a class of expanded clone.

ASSSRLAGERNEQF	NA	TRBJ2-1	TRBV7-3
ASREGEDRGSYEQY	NA	TRBJ2-7	TRBV25-1
ASSFRGARQGLDGYT	NA	TRBJ1-2	TRBV7-9
ASSYGTGGTEAF	NA	TRBJ1-1	TRBV6-5
ASSFGGPVQPQH	NA	TRBJ1-5	TRBV28
ASSLASVRGDTQY	NA	TRBJ2-3	TRBV7-2
ASSVRLAGVMAQY	NA	TRBJ2-7	TRBV27
ASSQDSGTGGENTIY	NA	TRBJ1-3	TRBV4-3
ASSLTRGDVLT	NA	TRBJ2-6	TRBV28
ATTEDNYGYT	NA	TRBJ1-2	TRBV10-3
ASSVGQGPGTDTQY	NA	TRBJ2-3	TRBV9
ASSEAPRGGNQPQH	NA	TRBJ1-5	TRBV2
ASSQKASGSRTDTQY	NA	TRBJ2-3	TRBV4-2
ASSSRDSQETQY	NA	TRBJ2-5	TRBV5-6
ASSVERRSSYNEQF	NA	TRBJ2-1	TRBV6-1
ASSVLWNTEAF	NA	TRBJ1-1	TRBV2
ASSIRQGAAEAF	NA	TRBJ1-1	TRBV19
ASSQDEAGVTEAF	NA	TRBJ1-1	TRBV4-1
ASSELRSNTEAF	NA	TRBJ1-1	TRBV2
ASSRGTSFDTQY	NA	TRBJ2-3	TRBV7-9
ASRQGPYGYT	medium-sized	TRBJ1-2	TRBV19
ASSVGKGNEQF	NA	TRBJ2-1	TRBV9
ASSLFTSGSNTGELF	NA	TRBJ2-2	TRBV28
ASSVGYQETQY	NA	TRBJ2-5	TRBV7-3
ASSQDGFTEAF	NA	TRBJ1-1	TRBV4-3
ASSGTGGTEAF	NA	TRBJ1-1	TRBV7-9
ASSLNKLAGLSYEQY	NA	TRBJ2-7	TRBV5-1
AGRYTRDTGELF	NA	TRBJ2-2	TRBV2
AISGLGDLDTQY	few	TRBJ2-3	TRBV10-3
SVGDRENYGYT	NA	TRBJ1-2	TRBV29-1
ARGTPESYT	NA	TRBJ1-2	TRBV21-1
ASSRGGARNYGYT	NA	TRBJ1-2	TRBV28